This T cell receptor (beta chain) comes out of a study of control samples from healthy donors and cancer patients. The V end was cut by 8 bases, the J end by 0 bases, with 6 bases between. Germline CDR1 and CDR2: SNHLY and FYNNEI. The CDR3 is 12 residues long. The method was immunoSEQ multiplex PCR; TCRdb's version includes in-frame clones alone and lacks a portion of them. This table has 130,000 or so clones, about 93% appearing once. The genes are TRBV2 and TRBJ2-3, with D uncertain. Sequenced: PBMCs. This receptor was taken from a man in his sixties with colorectal cancer. CDR3 in DNA: TGTGCCAGCGCCCTTAGCACAGATACGCAGTATTTT. Translated: CASALSTDTQYF.